This note documents a single T cell receptor beta chain sequence. Its specificity is unknown. 60 Vbeta and 13 Jbeta primers were used in PCR. Clones were sequenced by immunoSEQ multiplex PCR, and TCRdb holds only the in-frame ones, with some missing. The sample carries under 80,000 clones, approximately 71% recorded once. Germline V CDR1 and CDR2: SGHDT, YYEEEE. This CDR3 is built from 16 residues. The junction had 9 bases not matched to a gene; V was cut back by 4 bases and J by 0 bases. This entry comes from a study of cytomegalovirus exposure and HLA in healthy donors. Study-level results: For most subjects, TCR beta sequences were reported to predict HLA-A and HLA-B alleles with accuracy. Reports indicated that the classifier achieved high specificity and sensitivity in diagnosing cytomegalovirus status. Through in vitro validation, three CMV-associated chains were shown to be specific for CMV antigens.

Sequenced material: PBMCs. J is TRBJ1-1 and V is TRBV5-6; 7 bases match TRBD1. The sequence was collected from a middle-aged woman in good health and CMV-seronegative. CDR3 DNA sequence: TGTGCCAGCAGCCCTCGGGACAGCTACTTGAACACTGAAGCTTTCTTT. Encoded protein: CASSPRDSYLNTEAFF.